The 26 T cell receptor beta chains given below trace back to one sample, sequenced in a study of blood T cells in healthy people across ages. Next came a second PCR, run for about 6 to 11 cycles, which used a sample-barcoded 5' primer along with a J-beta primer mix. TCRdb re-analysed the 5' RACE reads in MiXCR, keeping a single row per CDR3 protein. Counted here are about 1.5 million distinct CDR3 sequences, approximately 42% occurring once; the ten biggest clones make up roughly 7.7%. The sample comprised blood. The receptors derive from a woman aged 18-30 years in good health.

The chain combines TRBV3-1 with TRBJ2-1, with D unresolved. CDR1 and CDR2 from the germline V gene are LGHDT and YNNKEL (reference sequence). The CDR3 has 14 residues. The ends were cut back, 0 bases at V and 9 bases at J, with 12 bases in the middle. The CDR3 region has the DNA TGTGCCAGCAGCCAAGATGTGGCTACCGGTGAGCAGTTCTTC. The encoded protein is CASSQDVATGEQFF.

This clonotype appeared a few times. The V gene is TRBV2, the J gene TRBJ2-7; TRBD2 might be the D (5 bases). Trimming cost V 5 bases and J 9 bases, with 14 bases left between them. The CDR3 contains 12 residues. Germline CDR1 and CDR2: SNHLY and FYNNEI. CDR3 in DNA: TGTGCCAGCAGTTCCCGGACTCATCGGCAGTACTTC. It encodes CASSSRTHRQYF.

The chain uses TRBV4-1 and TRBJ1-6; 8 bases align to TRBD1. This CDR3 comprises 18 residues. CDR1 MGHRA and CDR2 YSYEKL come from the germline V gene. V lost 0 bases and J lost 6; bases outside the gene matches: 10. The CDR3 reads CASSQEGGQGRANSPLHF. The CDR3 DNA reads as TGCGCCAGCAGCCAAGAAGGTGGACAGGGACGGGCTAATTCACCCCTCCACTTT.

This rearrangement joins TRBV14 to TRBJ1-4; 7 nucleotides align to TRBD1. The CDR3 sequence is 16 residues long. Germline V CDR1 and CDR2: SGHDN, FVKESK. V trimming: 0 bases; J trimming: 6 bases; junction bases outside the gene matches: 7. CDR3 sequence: CASSQDLGQTYEKLFF. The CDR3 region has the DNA TGTGCCAGCAGCCAAGATCTGGGACAGACCTATGAAAAACTGTTTTTT.

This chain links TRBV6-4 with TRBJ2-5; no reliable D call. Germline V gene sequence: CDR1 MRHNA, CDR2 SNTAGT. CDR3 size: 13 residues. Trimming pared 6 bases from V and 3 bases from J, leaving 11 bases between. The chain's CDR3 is CASSIGPKETQYF. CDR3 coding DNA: TGTGCCAGCAGCATAGGGCCCAAAGAGACCCAGTACTTC.

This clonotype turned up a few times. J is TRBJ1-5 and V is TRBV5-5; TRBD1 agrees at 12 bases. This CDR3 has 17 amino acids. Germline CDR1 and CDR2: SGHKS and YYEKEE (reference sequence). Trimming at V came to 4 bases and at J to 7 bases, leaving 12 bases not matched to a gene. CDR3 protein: CASSPGTGGVFLQPQHF. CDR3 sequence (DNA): TGTGCCAGCAGCCCGGGGACAGGGGGCGTTTTTTTGCAGCCCCAGCATTTT.

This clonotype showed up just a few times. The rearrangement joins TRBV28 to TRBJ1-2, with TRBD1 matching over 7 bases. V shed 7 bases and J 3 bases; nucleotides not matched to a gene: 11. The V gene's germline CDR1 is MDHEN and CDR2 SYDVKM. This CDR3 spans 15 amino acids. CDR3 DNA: TGTGCCAGCACCACCCCGACAGGGCCGGACTATGGCTACACCTTC. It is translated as CASTTPTGPDYGYTF.

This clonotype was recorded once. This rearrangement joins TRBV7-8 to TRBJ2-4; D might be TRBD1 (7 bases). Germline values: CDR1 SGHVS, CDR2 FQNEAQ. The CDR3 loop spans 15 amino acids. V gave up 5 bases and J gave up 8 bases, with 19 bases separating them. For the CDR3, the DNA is TGTGCCAGCAGCCAAAAAGGGGGCCGCGGGGACATTCAGTACTTC. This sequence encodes CASSQKGGRGDIQYF.

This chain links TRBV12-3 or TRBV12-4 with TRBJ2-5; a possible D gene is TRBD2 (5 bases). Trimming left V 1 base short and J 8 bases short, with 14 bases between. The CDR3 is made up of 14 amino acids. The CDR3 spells CASSLVAGGPTQYF. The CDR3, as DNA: TGTGCCAGCAGTTTAGTCGCGGGCGGACCCACCCAGTACTTC.

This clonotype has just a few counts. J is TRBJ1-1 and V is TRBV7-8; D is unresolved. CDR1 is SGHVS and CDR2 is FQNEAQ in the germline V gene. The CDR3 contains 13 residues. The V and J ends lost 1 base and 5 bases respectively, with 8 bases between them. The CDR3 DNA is TGTGCCAGCAGCTTAGGGTCGGTAACTGAAGCTTTCTTT. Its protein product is CASSLGSVTEAFF.

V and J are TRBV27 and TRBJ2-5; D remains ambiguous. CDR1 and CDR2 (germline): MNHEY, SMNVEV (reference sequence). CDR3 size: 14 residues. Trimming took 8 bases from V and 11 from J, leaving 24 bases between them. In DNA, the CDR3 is TGTGCCAGCCGAGTTACGAGCTCCTACAATGAGCAGTACTTC. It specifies CASRVTSSYNEQYF.

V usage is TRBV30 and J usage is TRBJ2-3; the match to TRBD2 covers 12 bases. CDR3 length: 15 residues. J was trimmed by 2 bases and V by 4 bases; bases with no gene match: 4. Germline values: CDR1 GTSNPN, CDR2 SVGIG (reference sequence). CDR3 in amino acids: CAWIGLAGLTDTQYF. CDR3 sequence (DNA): TGTGCCTGGATTGGACTAGCGGGACTCACAGATACGCAGTATTTT.

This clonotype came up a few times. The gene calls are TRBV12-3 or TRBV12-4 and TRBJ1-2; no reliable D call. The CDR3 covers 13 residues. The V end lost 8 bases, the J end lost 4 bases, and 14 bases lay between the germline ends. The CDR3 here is CASGSSRAYGYTF. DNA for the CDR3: TGTGCCAGCGGATCCTCCAGAGCCTATGGCTACACCTTC.

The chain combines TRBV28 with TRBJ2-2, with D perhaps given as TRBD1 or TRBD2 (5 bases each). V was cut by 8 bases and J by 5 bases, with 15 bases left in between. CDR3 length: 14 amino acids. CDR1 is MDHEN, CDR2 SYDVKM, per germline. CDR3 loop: CASLLGWGTGELFF. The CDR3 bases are TGTGCCAGCCTCCTCGGGTGGGGGACCGGGGAGCTGTTTTTT.

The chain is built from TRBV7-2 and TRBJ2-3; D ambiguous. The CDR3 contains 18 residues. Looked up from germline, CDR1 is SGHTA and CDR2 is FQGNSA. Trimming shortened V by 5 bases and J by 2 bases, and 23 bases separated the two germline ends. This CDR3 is CASSLRPPTGWTTDTQYF. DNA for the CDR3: TGTGCCAGCAGCCTACGCCCCCCGACCGGGTGGACCACAGATACGCAGTATTTT.

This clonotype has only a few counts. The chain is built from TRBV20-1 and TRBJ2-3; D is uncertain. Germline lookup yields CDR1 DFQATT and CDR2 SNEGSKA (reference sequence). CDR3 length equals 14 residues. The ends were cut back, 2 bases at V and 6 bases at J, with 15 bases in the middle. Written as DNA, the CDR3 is TGCAGTGCTAGAAAACCGGCCCGACGGGATACGCAGTATTTT. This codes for CSARKPARRDTQYF.

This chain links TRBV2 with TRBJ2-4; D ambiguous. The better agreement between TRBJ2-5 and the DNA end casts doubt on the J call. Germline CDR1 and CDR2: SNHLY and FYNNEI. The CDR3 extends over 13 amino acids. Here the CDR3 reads CASSEGLSGTQYF. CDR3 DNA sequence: TGTGCCAGCAGTGAAGGGCTGTCAGGGACCCAGTACTTC.

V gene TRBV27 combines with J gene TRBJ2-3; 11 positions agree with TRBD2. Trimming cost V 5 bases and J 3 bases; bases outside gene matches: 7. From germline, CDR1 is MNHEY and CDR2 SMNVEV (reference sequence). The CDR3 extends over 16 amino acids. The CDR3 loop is CASSGYPSGGTDTQYF. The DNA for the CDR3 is TGTGCCAGCAGTGGGTACCCTAGCGGGGGGACAGATACGCAGTATTTT.

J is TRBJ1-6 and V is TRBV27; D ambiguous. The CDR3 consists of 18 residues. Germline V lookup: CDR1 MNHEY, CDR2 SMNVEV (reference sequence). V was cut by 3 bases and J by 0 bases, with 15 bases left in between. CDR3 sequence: CASSFLTRPDSYNSPLHF. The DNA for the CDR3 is TGTGCCAGCAGTTTTCTAACACGCCCCGACTCCTATAATTCACCCCTCCACTTT.

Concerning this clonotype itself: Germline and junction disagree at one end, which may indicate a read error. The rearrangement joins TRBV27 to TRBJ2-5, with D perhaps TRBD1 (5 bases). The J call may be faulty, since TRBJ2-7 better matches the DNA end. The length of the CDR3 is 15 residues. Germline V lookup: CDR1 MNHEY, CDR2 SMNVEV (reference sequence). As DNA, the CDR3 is TGTGCCAGCAGTTTCAGCCAGGGAAGCTCCCACGAGCAGTACTTC. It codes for CASSFSQGSSHEQYF.

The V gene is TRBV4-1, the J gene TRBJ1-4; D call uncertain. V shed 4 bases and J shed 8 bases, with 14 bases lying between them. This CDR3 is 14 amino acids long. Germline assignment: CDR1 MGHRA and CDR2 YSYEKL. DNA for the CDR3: TGCGCCAGCAGCCGACGCCCAGGTGGGGAAAAACTGTTTTTT. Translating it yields CASSRRPGGEKLFF.

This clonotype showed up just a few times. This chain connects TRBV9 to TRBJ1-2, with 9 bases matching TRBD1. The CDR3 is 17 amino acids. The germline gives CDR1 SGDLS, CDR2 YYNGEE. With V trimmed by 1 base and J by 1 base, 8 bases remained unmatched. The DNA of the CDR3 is TGTGCCAGCAGCGTACGGGACAGGGCCCTAAATAACTATGGCTACACCTTC. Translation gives CASSVRDRALNNYGYTF.

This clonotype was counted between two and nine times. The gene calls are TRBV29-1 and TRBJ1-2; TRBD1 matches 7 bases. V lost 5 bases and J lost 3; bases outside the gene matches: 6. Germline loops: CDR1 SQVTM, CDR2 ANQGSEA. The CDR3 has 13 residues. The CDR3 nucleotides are TGCAGCGTTAGACAGGGAGGGGACTATGGCTACACCTTC. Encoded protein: CSVRQGGDYGYTF. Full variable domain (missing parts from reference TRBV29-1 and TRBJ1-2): SAVISQKPSRDICQRGTSLTIQCQVDSQVTMMFWYRQQPGQSLTLIATANQGSEATYESGFVIDKFPISRPNLTFSTLTVSNMSPEDSSIYLCSVRQGGDYGYTFGSGTRLTVV.

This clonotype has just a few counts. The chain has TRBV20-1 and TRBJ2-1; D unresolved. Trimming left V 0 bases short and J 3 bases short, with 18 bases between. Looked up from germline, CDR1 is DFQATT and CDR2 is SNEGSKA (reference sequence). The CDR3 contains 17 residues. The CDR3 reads CSARDSVSLPGYNEQFF. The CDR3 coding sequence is TGCAGTGCTAGAGATTCAGTATCCCTGCCTGGCTACAATGAGCAGTTCTTC.

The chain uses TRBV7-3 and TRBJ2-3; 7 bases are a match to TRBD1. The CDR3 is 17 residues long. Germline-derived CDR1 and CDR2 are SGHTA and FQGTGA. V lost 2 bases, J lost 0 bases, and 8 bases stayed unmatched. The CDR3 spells CASSLSGVQGSTDTQYF. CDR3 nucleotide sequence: TGTGCCAGCAGCTTATCAGGGGTACAGGGGAGCACAGATACGCAGTATTTT.

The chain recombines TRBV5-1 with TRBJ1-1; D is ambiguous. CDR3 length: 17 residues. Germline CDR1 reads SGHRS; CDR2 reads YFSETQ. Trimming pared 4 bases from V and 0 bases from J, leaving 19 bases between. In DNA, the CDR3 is TGCGCCAGCAGCCGAGGGAGGTACTTAGACATGAACACTGAAGCTTTCTTT. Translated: CASSRGRYLDMNTEAFF.